These 5 T cell receptor beta chains were sequenced from one sample in a study of blood T cells in healthy people across ages. A second PCR of roughly 7 to 11 cycles used a sample-barcoded 5' primer and a J-beta primer mix. From the 5' RACE reads, TCRdb called clonotypes with MiXCR, one entry per CDR3 protein. The sample has about 1.1 million distinct CDR3 sequences, more than 30% seen once; the top ten hold roughly 14%. The specimen was blood. Source of these receptors: a man aged 18 to 29 in good health.

V and J are TRBV25-1 and TRBJ1-3; possibly TRBD1 for D (5 bases). There are 14 residues in the CDR3. Per the germline V gene, CDR1 is MGHDK and CDR2 is SYGVNS. V dropped 5 bases and J dropped 4 bases, with 12 bases sitting between them. CDR3 DNA sequence: TGTGCCAGCAGTCCAGAGGGGTACGGAAACACCATATATTTT. Translation: CASSPEGYGNTIYF.

This clonotype was recorded once. This chain joins TRBV12-3 or TRBV12-4 and TRBJ2-1; 7 nucleotides match TRBD2. The CDR3 totals 16 residues. J lost 0 bases, V lost 6 bases, and 8 bases had no gene match. The CDR3 DNA follows: TGTGCCAGCAGACCGCGGGACTACGTCTCCTACAATGAGCAGTTCTTC. Translation: CASRPRDYVSYNEQFF.

The rearrangement links TRBV4-3 to TRBJ1-1; TRBD1 is a possible D gene (5 bases). V was shortened by 7 bases and J by 0 bases, with 12 bases between the two germline ends. The CDR3 length is 14 residues. Germline CDR1 and CDR2: LGHNA and YSLEER. The CDR3 nucleotides read TGCGCCAGCACCCAGGGCGAAGTGAACACTGAAGCTTTCTTT. This codes for CASTQGEVNTEAFF.

This clonotype was counted only a few times. The chain recombines TRBV20-1 with TRBJ2-1; 13 nucleotides match TRBD2. The CDR3 totals 16 residues. With V trimmed by 4 bases and J by 1 base, 4 bases remained unmatched. Germline CDR1 reads DFQATT; CDR2 reads SNEGSKA (reference sequence). CDR3 amino acids: CSAKTSGGISYNEQFF. Written as DNA, the CDR3 is TGCAGTGCTAAGACTAGCGGGGGGATATCCTACAATGAGCAGTTCTTC.

The chain combines TRBV29-1 with TRBJ2-1; 7 nucleotides align to TRBD2. The V gene end was trimmed by 6 bases and the J gene end by 0 bases; junction bases not matched to a gene: 8. The germline V gene has CDR1 SQVTM and CDR2 ANQGSEA. The CDR3 runs 15 residues. This CDR3 reads CSVTPWEGSYNEQFF. CDR3 DNA sequence: TGCAGCGTCACCCCTTGGGAGGGCTCCTACAATGAGCAGTTCTTC.